The present T cell receptor beta chain was sequenced within a study of T cells in narcolepsy (dated by TCRdb to 2016 to 2019). About the study as a whole: Healthy control donors were enrolled in the study alongside patients who had narcolepsy type 1 or type 2 (NT1, NT2). Autoreactive T cells targeting hypocretin neuron self-antigens (hypocretin, TRIB2) were sought in narcolepsy patients, and TCR Vbeta sequencing was used to track clonotypes in blood and CSF. Points the paper makes about the study in general: Plots that compared CSF and blood CD4+ T cell clonotypes from the same patient highlighted HCRT-specific and TRIB2-specific autoreactive clonotypes. Numbers of sequenced blood memory CD4+ clonotypes were comparable, averaging around 42,000 in patients and approximately 30,000 in controls. Some blood memory CD4+ repertoires from patients and controls contained no sequences matching autoreactive T cell clones. According to the report, autoreactive clonotypes were detected serially in the blood of the same patients and of different patients, but not in healthy controls.

Memory CD4+ T cells were sorted ex vivo from peripheral blood of narcolepsy patients and healthy controls for TCR Vbeta sequencing. Taken from cysteine to phenylalanine, the CDR3 has 17 residues. This entry keeps only the CDR3 DNA: 51 bases, framed from base 1. CDR1 is given as SQVTM and CDR2 as ANQGSEA, both from the germline V gene. V was cut back by 4 bases and J by 0 bases, leaving a gap of 19 bases between them. Libraries were made using the immunoSEQ multiplex PCR assay. TCRdb obtained this table from immuneACCESS and retained in-frame rearrangements with V and J assigned. These tables miss some clones; where compared with another copy, unresolved V genes account for less than half of the shortfall, and the remainder is unexplained. For this sample there are 20,000 to 25,000 clones; about 90% appear just once. The top ten constitute approximately 1% of the sample. With respect to this clone: It lacks a known antigen. No base qualities exist here, and no much larger clone lies one base off it.

This receptor was taken from a human donor with narcolepsy. The material sequenced was CD45RA- memory CD4+ T cells from PBMCs. The cell subset or site label, as the study defines it: memory T cells sorted ex vivo from peripheral blood. The sequence joins TRBV29-1 to TRBJ2-1, with TRBD1 tentatively as D gene (5 bases match). Here is the DNA: TGCAGCGTTGGGAGTAGGGGCCAGGCCAGCTCCTACAATGAGCAGTTCTTC. This translates into CSVGSRGQASSYNEQFF.